The entry that follows covers one TCR beta chain sequence. Original methodology: Amplified reference gene primers provided the basis for estimating nucleated cell counts. Libraries were prepared by immunoSEQ multiplex PCR; TCRdb keeps only in-frame clonotypes and omits some of them. That table gives V, J and clone size, and the DNA gave D and trimming. The profile covers 150,000 to 200,000 clones, with less than 90% appearing a single time and approximately 2.1% taken by the ten largest. Germline CDR1 and CDR2: SGDLS and YYNGEE. The CDR3 covers 13 residues. Deletions cut 2 bases from V and 3 bases from J, with 9 bases between. The sample is drawn from a study of blood T cell repertoires in COVID-19. Whole-study context: The United States, Italy and Spain provided the acute and convalescent COVID-19 samples. Sources were T cells, B-cell-depleted T cells, or PBMCs; the material itself was cDNA or gDNA.

The chain has TRBV9 and TRBJ2-7; perhaps TRBD2 as D (5 bases). The specimen sequenced was peripheral blood. The TCR sequence derives from a man between 65 and 79 years old with active or convalescent COVID-19. The chain's CDR3 is CASSVAGNYEQYF. CDR3 sequence (DNA): TGTGCCAGCAGCGTTGCCGGGAACTACGAGCAGTACTTC.